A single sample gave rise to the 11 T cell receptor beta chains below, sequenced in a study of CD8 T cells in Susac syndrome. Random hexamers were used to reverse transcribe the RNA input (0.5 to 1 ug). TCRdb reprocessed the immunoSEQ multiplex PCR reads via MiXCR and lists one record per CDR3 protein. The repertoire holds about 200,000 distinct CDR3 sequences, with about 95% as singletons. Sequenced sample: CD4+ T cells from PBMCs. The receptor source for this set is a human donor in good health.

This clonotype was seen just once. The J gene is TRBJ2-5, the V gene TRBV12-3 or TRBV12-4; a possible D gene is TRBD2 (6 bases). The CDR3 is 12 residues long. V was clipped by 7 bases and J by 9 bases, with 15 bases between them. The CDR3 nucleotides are TGTGCCAGCACCCCTGACCCGGGGGCCCAGTACTTC. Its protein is CASTPDPGAQYF.

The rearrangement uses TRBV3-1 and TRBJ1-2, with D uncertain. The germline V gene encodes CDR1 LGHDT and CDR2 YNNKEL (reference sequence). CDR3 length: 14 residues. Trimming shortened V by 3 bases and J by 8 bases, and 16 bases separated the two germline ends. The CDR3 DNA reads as TGTGCCAGCAGCCAGGGCGTGGGGTCTGACGGCTACACCTTC. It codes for CASSQGVGSDGYTF.

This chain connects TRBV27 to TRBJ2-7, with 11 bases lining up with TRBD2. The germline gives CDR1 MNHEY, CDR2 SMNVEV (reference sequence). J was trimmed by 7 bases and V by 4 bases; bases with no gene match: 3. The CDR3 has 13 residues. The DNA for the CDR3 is TGTGCCAGCAGTTCGGGACTAGCGGCTGAGCAGTACGTC. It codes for CASSSGLAAEQYV.

The CDR3 spells CASSLTRSSYEQYV. The CDR3 bases are TGTGCCAGCAGTTTAACCAGAAGCTCCTACGAGCAGTACGTC. The chain carries TRBV27 and TRBJ2-7, with D uncertain. Trimming took 2 bases from V and 0 from J, leaving 8 bases between them. Germline lookup yields CDR1 MNHEY and CDR2 SMNVEV (reference sequence). The CDR3 spans 14 residues.

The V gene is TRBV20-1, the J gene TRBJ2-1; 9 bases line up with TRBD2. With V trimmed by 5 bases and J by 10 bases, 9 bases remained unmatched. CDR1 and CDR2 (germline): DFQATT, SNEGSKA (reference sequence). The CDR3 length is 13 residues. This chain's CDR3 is CSAPEGSGGEQFF. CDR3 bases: TGCAGTGCTCCCGAGGGTAGCGGGGGCGAGCAGTTCTTC.

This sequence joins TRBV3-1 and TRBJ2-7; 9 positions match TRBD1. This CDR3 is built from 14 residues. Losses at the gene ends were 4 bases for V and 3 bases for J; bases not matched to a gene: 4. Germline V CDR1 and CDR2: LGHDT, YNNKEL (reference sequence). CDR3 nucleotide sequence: TGTGCCAGCAGCCTGGGACAGGGAGACTACGAGCAGTACTTC. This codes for CASSLGQGDYEQYF.

The CDR3: CSVEEGGGETQYF. The CDR3 region has the DNA TGCAGCGTTGAAGAGGGGGGAGGAGAGACCCAGTACTTC. The chain employs TRBV29-1 and TRBJ2-5; TRBD2 is a possible D gene (6 bases). Trimming pared 0 bases from V and 4 bases from J, leaving 9 bases between. Looked up from germline, CDR1 is SQVTM and CDR2 is ANQGSEA. The CDR3 has 13 amino acids.

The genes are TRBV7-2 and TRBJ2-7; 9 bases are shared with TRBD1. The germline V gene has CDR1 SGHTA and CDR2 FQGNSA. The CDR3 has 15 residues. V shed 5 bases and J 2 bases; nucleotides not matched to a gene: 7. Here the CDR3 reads CASSLEQGATYEQYF. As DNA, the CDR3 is TGTGCCAGCAGCCTCGAACAGGGGGCCACCTACGAGCAGTACTTC.

This chain's CDR3 is CSGGQGAQEAFF. The CDR3 DNA reads TGCAGCGGGGGACAGGGGGCCCAAGAAGCTTTCTTT. The rearrangement links TRBV29-1 to TRBJ1-1, with 12 nucleotides matching TRBD1. In germline, CDR1 is SQVTM, CDR2 ANQGSEA. Unmatched junction bases numbered 5, after V lost 7 bases and J lost 8 bases. CDR3 size: 12 residues.

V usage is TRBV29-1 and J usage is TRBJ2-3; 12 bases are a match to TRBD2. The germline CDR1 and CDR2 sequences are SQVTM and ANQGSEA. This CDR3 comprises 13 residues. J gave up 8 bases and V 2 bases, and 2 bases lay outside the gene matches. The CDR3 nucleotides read TGCAGCGTTGAAATGACTAGCGGGGGTACGCAGTATTTT. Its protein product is CSVEMTSGGTQYF.

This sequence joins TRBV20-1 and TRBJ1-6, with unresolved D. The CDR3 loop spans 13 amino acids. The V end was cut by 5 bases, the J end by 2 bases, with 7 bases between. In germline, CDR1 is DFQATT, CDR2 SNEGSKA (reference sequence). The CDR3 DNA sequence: TGCAGTGCTTTCAACACCTATAATTCACCCCTCCACTTT. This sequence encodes CSAFNTYNSPLHF.